This TCR beta chain was observed in a study of blood T cell repertoires in COVID-19. Original analysis: For nucleated cells, counts were estimated from reference gene primer amplification. Clones were read by immunoSEQ multiplex PCR, and TCRdb kept only the in-frame ones, dropping some. Clonal size and the V and J genes are those of that table, whereas D and trimming came from the DNA. The sample contains around 500,000 clones, 85% to 90% of which appear only once. Across 24 US areas, participants ranged in age from about 18 to 90 years. Grouping used clinical history reported by participants in a survey and questionnaire. V was pared by 2 bases and J by 1 base, with 15 bases between. This CDR3 contains 16 residues. Germline V lookup: CDR1 GTSNPN, CDR2 SVGIG (reference sequence).

The gene calls are TRBV30 and TRBJ1-5; perhaps TRBD1 as D (5 bases). Material for sequencing was PBMCs or T cells enriched from blood (not recorded which). The receptor was derived from a middle-aged woman who had recovered from COVID-19. The CDR3 loop is CAWSPPDTGSNQPQHF. The DNA for the CDR3 is TGTGCCTGGAGTCCCCCGGACACTGGAAGCAATCAGCCCCAGCATTTT.